This T cell receptor beta chain was obtained from a study of blood T cell repertoires in COVID-19. This CDR3 spans 11 amino acids. V was clipped by 4 bases and J by 13 bases, with 12 bases between them. Germline V gene data show CDR1 as SGHNT and CDR2 as YYREEE (reference sequence). In the authors' methods: Amplification with reference gene primers provided the estimates of nucleated cell counts. The assay was immunoSEQ multiplex PCR, and TCRdb's table has in-frame clones only and misses some. That table gives V, J and clone size, and the DNA gave D and trimming. The table lists roughly 150,000 clones, 80% to 90% of them singletons. Two negative PCRs, clearance, or symptom resolution had been documented for recovered Cohort 3 donors.

The sample consisted of PBMCs or T cells enriched from blood (not recorded which). The sequence was obtained from a woman between 50 and 59 years old who had recovered from COVID-19. This chain joins TRBV5-4 and TRBJ2-1; no firm D call. The CDR3 DNA sequence: TGTGCCAGCAGCGTCTTAGAGACACAGTTCTTC. It codes for CASSVLETQFF. The whole variable domain, remainder taken from reference TRBV5-4 and TRBJ2-1, is ETGVTQSPTHLIKTRGQQVTLRCSSQSGHNTVSWYQQALGQGPQFIFQYYREEENGRGNFPPRFSGLQFPNYSSELNVNALELDDSALYLCASSVLETQFFGPGTRLTVL.